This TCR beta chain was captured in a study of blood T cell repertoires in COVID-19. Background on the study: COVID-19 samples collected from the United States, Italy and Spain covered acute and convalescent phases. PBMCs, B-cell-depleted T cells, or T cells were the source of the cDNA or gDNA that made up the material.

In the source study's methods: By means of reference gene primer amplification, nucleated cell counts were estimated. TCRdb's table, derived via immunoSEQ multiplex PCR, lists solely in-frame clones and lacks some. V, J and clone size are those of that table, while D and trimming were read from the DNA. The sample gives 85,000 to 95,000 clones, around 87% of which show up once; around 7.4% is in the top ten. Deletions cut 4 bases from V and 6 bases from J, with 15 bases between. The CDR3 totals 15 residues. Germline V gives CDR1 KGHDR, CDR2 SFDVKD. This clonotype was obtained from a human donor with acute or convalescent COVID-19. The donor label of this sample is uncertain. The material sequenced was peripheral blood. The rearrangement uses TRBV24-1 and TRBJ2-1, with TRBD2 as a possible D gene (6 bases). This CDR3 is CATSERGVGGNEQFF. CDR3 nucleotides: TGTGCCACCAGTGAGCGCGGGGTCGGTGGCAATGAGCAGTTCTTC.